These T cell receptor beta chains were read from a single sample in a study of T cell repertoires in cytomegalovirus infection. Each CDR3 protein gets one entry after TCRdb re-called the reads with MiXCR. The table records about 360,000 distinct CDR3 sequences, over 15% of them present only once. The specimen sequenced was PBMCs. These receptors came from a human donor in good health (CMV status not recorded). Some clones in this sample may be carry-over from other donors' samples. The conserved cysteine and the conserved F or W are not part of the CDR3 here. Each record gives: V gene, J gene, CDR3 protein.

v_call: TRBV5-6; j_call: TRBJ1-1; cdr3_aa: ASSPSGNTEAF
v_call: TRBV11-2; j_call: TRBJ2-1; cdr3_aa: ASSFSALDYNEQF
v_call: TRBV4-1; j_call: TRBJ2-1; cdr3_aa: ASSQDTGEWYNEQF
v_call: TRBV7-9; j_call: TRBJ1-1; cdr3_aa: ASTHQGGNTEAF
v_call: TRBV7-2; j_call: TRBJ2-5; cdr3_aa: ASSLSRRDPGGLETQY
v_call: TRBV2; j_call: TRBJ1-4; cdr3_aa: ASSQLRGLGEKLF
v_call: TRBV5-1; j_call: TRBJ1-1; cdr3_aa: ASSLLPPGQGNTEAF
v_call: TRBV10-3; j_call: TRBJ1-3; cdr3_aa: AISVDSPSGNTIY
v_call: TRBV7-2; j_call: TRBJ2-2; cdr3_aa: ASSSTVTGELF
v_call: TRBV7-7; j_call: TRBJ2-1; cdr3_aa: ASSPRLQSSYNEQF
v_call: TRBV6-6; j_call: TRBJ1-5; cdr3_aa: ASRQPDRTNQPQH
v_call: TRBV6-2/TRBV6-3; j_call: TRBJ2-1; cdr3_aa: ASLGGPRNEQF
v_call: TRBV7-2; j_call: TRBJ1-5; cdr3_aa: ASSLGAGNQPQH
v_call: TRBV12-3/TRBV12-4; j_call: TRBJ1-6; cdr3_aa: ASSLPGQRRDSPLH
v_call: TRBV7-2; j_call: TRBJ1-1; cdr3_aa: ASSLYPRRGGSEAF
v_call: TRBV6-1; j_call: TRBJ2-5; cdr3_aa: ASSESWGETQY
v_call: TRBV12-3/TRBV12-4; j_call: TRBJ1-3; cdr3_aa: ASSLRGAGNTIY
v_call: TRBV7-8; j_call: TRBJ1-1; cdr3_aa: ASSLDRTGAF
v_call: TRBV27; j_call: TRBJ2-3; cdr3_aa: ASSLSSERTDTQY
v_call: TRBV12-5; j_call: TRBJ2-3; cdr3_aa: ASGFGQGDTQY
v_call: TRBV6-1; j_call: TRBJ1-2; cdr3_aa: ASRGTSNGYT
v_call: TRBV20-1; j_call: TRBJ2-5; cdr3_aa: SARGSGIQETQY
v_call: TRBV7-9; j_call: TRBJ2-3; cdr3_aa: ASSLVATGGATDTQY
v_call: TRBV24-1; j_call: TRBJ2-1; cdr3_aa: ATSGSRTSVVNEQF
v_call: TRBV18; j_call: TRBJ2-7; cdr3_aa: ASSPGEGRTYEQY
v_call: TRBV20-1; j_call: TRBJ1-5; cdr3_aa: SAQKAGRQPQH
v_call: TRBV10-3; j_call: TRBJ2-1; cdr3_aa: AISEKTGGNEQF
v_call: TRBV7-9; j_call: TRBJ2-1; cdr3_aa: ASSQQGMREF
v_call: TRBV28; j_call: TRBJ1-5; cdr3_aa: ASSRFWPQH
v_call: TRBV12-3/TRBV12-4; j_call: TRBJ1-5; cdr3_aa: ASSQTRQENQPQH
v_call: TRBV7-2; j_call: TRBJ1-2; cdr3_aa: ASSSQGYGYT
v_call: TRBV4-1; j_call: TRBJ2-5; cdr3_aa: ASSHPQREGLETQY
v_call: TRBV14; j_call: TRBJ2-3; cdr3_aa: ASSQALSTDTQY
v_call: TRBV7-6; j_call: TRBJ1-1; cdr3_aa: ASSPNVIGTEAF
v_call: TRBV9; j_call: TRBJ1-6; cdr3_aa: ASSPRQGDSPLH
v_call: TRBV27; j_call: TRBJ1-1; cdr3_aa: ASSSRRREAF
v_call: TRBV20-1; j_call: TRBJ2-3; cdr3_aa: SALDRGATDTQY
v_call: TRBV6-2/TRBV6-3; j_call: TRBJ2-3; cdr3_aa: ASSYSRTRITQY
v_call: TRBV4-3; j_call: TRBJ2-3; cdr3_aa: ASSQEGQIGDTQY
v_call: TRBV7-2; j_call: TRBJ2-6; cdr3_aa: ASSLKPLAGLQPGANVLT
v_call: TRBV27; j_call: TRBJ1-1; cdr3_aa: ASTVSSGNTEAF
v_call: TRBV7-2; j_call: TRBJ2-3; cdr3_aa: ASSDRLAGPDTQY
v_call: TRBV14; j_call: TRBJ2-6; cdr3_aa: ASSRYGSSGANVLT
v_call: TRBV9; j_call: TRBJ2-3; cdr3_aa: ASSVTGTGTDTQY
v_call: TRBV6-2/TRBV6-3; j_call: TRBJ1-5; cdr3_aa: ASSYRGYNQPQH
v_call: TRBV20-1; j_call: TRBJ1-1; cdr3_aa: SARVASEAF
v_call: TRBV7-2; j_call: TRBJ1-2; cdr3_aa: ASSPRGPRGYT
v_call: TRBV12-3/TRBV12-4; j_call: TRBJ2-3; cdr3_aa: ASSPGGADTQY